This TCR beta chain was captured in a study of cytomegalovirus exposure and HLA in healthy donors (TCRdb year 2017). Turning to the overall study: According to an earlier analysis of around 600 of the donors, about 179 million T cells yielded roughly 100 million unique TCR beta sequences and approximately 300 Gb of sequence data. A later genetic analysis took genome-wide SNP genotypes for about 55% of the roughly 670 donors and used that subset as a discovery cohort. Among roughly 370 genotyped donors of the cohort, an average of approximately 250,000 unique TCR beta nucleotide sequences were sequenced per donor, roughly a sixth of them non-productive. Donor age, sex, ethnicity and CMV serostatus were compiled alongside the repertoire data. Rather than using new phenotypic data, the later analysis identified candidate immune exposures from TCR beta sequences and from how often those sequences occurred across donors. The number of donors typed differed by locus, with 629-630 for A, B, C, DRB1 and DQB1, more than 500 for DQA1, 600 to 610 for DPA1, and some 450 for DPB1. Of the roughly 400 genotyped donors, over 70% fell in the genetic ancestry cluster associated with self-reported Caucasian donors. Every discovery cohort repertoire had been produced on one sequencing platform. The T cell repertoires of some 700 subjects were profiled by immunosequencing and related to cytomegalovirus serostatus. To study patterns of TCR occurrence, a later analysis re-analyzed previously published TCR beta repertoires from several hundred donors and added high-resolution HLA genotyping. The study combined high-throughput TCR immunosequencing, statistical association of individual TCRs with disease status, and machine learning to predict cytomegalovirus infection status. HLA typing included class I and class II loci at four-digit resolution. Roughly 5 DR-DQ haplotypes were handled as single units for association and clustering, since linkage in the cohort was strong. To decide whether each TCR beta V gene segment behaved as functional or pseudogenic, an earlier analysis of approximately 600 of the donors relied on high-throughput TCR beta sequencing. Along with the approximately 600-subject first cohort, a separate validation cohort of more than 90 different subjects was used. The study was designed to test whether signatures of past pathogen exposure could be identified by cataloging public T cell receptors. An early release that covered roughly 600 HLA-typed donors contained about 290 gigabases of sequencing data and tens of millions of unique TCR sequences.

What the authors observed across the whole study: Across donors, most TCR sequences were observed very rarely, whereas some public TCRs were present in many individuals. Three of the identified cytomegalovirus-associated TCR beta chains were confirmed in vitro to be specific for cytomegalovirus antigens. In a later genetic analysis, a missense DCLRE1C variant was associated with V-gene and J-gene trimming of TCR beta chains, and the association was replicated in an independent cohort. Correlated functional status among segregating V segments might be attributable to linkage disequilibrium, but an unknown experimental factor could not be ruled out. A cluster of highly shared sequence variants was judged likely to represent a technical artifact of the sequencing pipeline. Most CMV-associated TCR beta chains appeared to be HLA-restricted in a later analysis, and the HLA associations seemed to be driven largely by CMV exposure. Assigning TCR associations to individual alleles was difficult when HLA alleles, especially DR and DQ, strongly co-occurred. A further reported finding was that TCR beta sequences accurately predicted the HLA-A and HLA-B alleles for most subjects in the first cohort. The authors suggested that the approach could potentially be generalized to other disease states and immunological phenotypes. Because some donors lacked HLA typing at each locus, the association tests relied only on the typed subset. In an earlier analysis of approximately 600 of the donors, most TCR beta V segments were observed in productive rearrangements about 87% or about 30% of the time, broadly matching IMGT annotations. The only immune exposure information available for the cohort was CMV serostatus. The earlier analysis of 450 to 700 of the donors excluded roughly 17 rarely observed V segments, including chromosome 9 orphons, because counts were too low. In both the original and validation cohorts, the classifier was reported to diagnose cytomegalovirus status with high specificity and sensitivity. Only TCR beta chains were sequenced in this cohort, and the absence of alpha or paired-chain data limited detectable features. In a later analysis, about 17,000 TCR beta sequences were associated with specific HLA alleles at a false discovery rate of 0.05. Some IMGT-functional V segments, including TRBV6-2 and TRBV6-3, could not be told apart with the 87-base-pair reads, so those segments were excluded. Several of the top co-occurrence clusters appeared to be linked to parvovirus B19, influenza, CMV and Epstein-Barr virus, according to a later analysis. The presence/absence analyses assumed that sequencing depth was roughly uniform across donors, and that assumption may not be true. Compared with equally common non-associated chains, HLA-associated TCR beta chains in a later analysis were more clonally expanded and had lower generation probabilities. The study listed 150 to 200 TCR beta chains as associated with cytomegalovirus. In a later analysis, the rate of TCR association differed among HLA loci, with DRB1 alleles having the most associated TCRs and HLA-C alleles having the fewest. According to a later genetic analysis, donors in an Asian-associated ancestry cluster had fewer N-insertions in productive TCRs than the approximately 630-donor mean.

Preparation of the library involved the immunoSEQ multiplex PCR assay. For the multiplex PCR, a mixture combining 60 forward primers for TCR Vbeta segments and 13 reverse primers for TCR Jbeta segments was used. The CDR3 region of rearranged TCR beta genes was amplified from genomic DNA by a multiplex PCR assay. On the Illumina HiSeq System, the amplified TCR beta libraries were sequenced as 87-base-pair reads. The published analysis was carried out like this. In a later analysis, tens of millions of unique TCR beta chains were counted across the 666 repertoires, and about 9.9 million of these chains were shared by at least two donors. Raw reads were error-corrected and collapsed into unique sequences with a nearest-neighbor algorithm that merged closely related sequences to remove PCR and sequencing errors. CDR3 sequences were aligned to IMGT reference sequences to assign V, D and J gene segments. For a sequence to be retained, a match of at least six nucleotides was required to both a V gene segment and a J gene segment. A rearrangement counted as productive if the CDR3 had no stop codons and remained in frame with V and J, and every other rearrangement counted as non-productive. CDR3 was defined by IMGT convention, running from the second conserved V-encoded cysteine to the conserved J-encoded phenylalanine. The earlier analysis of a few hundred of the donors excluded sequences that lacked an unambiguous match to a single V gene segment. In an earlier analysis of around 600 of the donors, V segments were called functional above 56.7% productive rearrangements and were called segregating when the between-donor standard deviation exceeded 5%. A statistical classification framework was built to diagnose cytomegalovirus status from the catalog of TCR beta chain sequences. In a later analysis, V and J genes were assigned by comparing TCR nucleotide sequences against IMGT/GENE-DB human TR gene sequences. The TCRdist pipeline was used in a later analysis to assign CDR3 sequences and most-parsimonious VDJ recombination scenarios. In a later analysis, each TCR beta chain was defined by its CDR3 amino acid sequence together with its V-gene family, and reads without a unique V-gene family were excluded. To address suspected cross-contamination and a sequencing artifact, a later analysis removed roughly 580 highly shared, low-generation-probability nucleotide sequences. A later analysis calculated a clonal expansion index for each public chain from normalized within-repertoire ranks of inferred template counts. In a later analysis, generation probabilities were computed with a VDJ recombination model fitted to out-of-frame rearrangements, and the resulting probabilities were checked against IGoR. In a later analysis, TCR-TCR, TCR-HLA and TCR-CMV co-occurrence was scored with hypergeometric tests, and a repertoire-size bias correction was applied to TCR pairs. To estimate false discovery rates, a later analysis permuted the HLA or CMV assignments 20 times. In a later analysis, co-occurring TCRs were grouped using DBSCAN, with TCRdist sequence similarity added in when clustering inside HLA-allele-positive subsets. Repertoires with fewer than 30,000 or more than 120,000 public chains, plus five repertoires with anomalous nucleotide sharing, were excluded from co-occurrence clustering. The clones in this table, taken by TCRdb from immuneACCESS, are in-frame only. Not every clone is retained; where verified, under half of the shortfall comes from an unresolved V gene, and the cause of the rest is unknown. That table gives V, J and clone size, and the DNA gave D and trimming. For this sample there are roughly 120,000 clones; roughly 70% appear just once. The ten largest clones represent roughly 1.6% of the sample.

From the cysteine up to the phenylalanine, the CDR3 has a length of 13 residues. Just CDR3 DNA is preserved here, 39 bases in frame from base 1. From V the trimming removes 5 bases and from J it removes 6 bases, while the gene matches leave 2 bases of the junction unaccounted for. The germline V gene specifies SGHRS as CDR1 and YFSETQ as CDR2. As concerns this clone: Its antigen is still unknown. Per-nucleotide qualities are absent, and no much larger clonotype sits a single base away.

The cohort consisted of some 730 healthy bone marrow donors. Cohort members were all nominally healthy when sampled, although unrecorded immune exposures were likely present. The donor tested CMV seronegative, placing the donor among the approximately 400 seronegative members of the cohort. Each donor provided a peripheral blood sample, and peripheral blood mononuclear cells were used for TCR beta sequencing. The Qiagen DNeasy Blood Extraction Kit was used to extract genomic DNA from the blood cell samples. The clonotype was recovered from a young woman in good health and CMV-seronegative. The chain was built from TRBV5-1 and TRBJ2-3; 11 middle bases align to TRBD2. Sequences were obtained from PBMCs. In nucleotides, the sequence is TGCGCCAGCAGACTAGCGGGGGAGGATACGCAGTATTTT. It is translated as CASRLAGEDTQYF.